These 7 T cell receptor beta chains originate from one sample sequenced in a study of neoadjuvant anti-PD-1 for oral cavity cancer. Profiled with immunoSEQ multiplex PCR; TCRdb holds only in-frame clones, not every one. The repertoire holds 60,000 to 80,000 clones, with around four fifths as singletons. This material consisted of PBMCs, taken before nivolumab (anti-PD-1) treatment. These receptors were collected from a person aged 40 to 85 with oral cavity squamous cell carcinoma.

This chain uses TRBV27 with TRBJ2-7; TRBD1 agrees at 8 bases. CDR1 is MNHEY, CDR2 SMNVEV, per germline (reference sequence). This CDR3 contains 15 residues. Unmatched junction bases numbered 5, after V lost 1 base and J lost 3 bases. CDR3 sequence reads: CASSLWAGGVYEQYF. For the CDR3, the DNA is TGTGCCAGCAGTTTATGGGCAGGGGGCGTCTACGAGCAGTACTTC.

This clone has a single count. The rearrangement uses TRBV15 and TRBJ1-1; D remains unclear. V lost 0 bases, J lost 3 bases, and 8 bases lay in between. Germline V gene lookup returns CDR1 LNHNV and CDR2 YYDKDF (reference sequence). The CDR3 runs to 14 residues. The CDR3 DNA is TGTGCCACCAGCAGAGATTCTTACGACACTGAAGCTTTCTTT. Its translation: CATSRDSYDTEAFF.

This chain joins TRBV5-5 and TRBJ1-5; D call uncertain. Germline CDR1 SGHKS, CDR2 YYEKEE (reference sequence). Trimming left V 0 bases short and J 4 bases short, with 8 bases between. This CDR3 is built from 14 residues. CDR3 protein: CASSLEGWNQPQHF. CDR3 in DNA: TGTGCCAGCAGCTTGGAGGGTTGGAATCAGCCCCAGCATTTT.

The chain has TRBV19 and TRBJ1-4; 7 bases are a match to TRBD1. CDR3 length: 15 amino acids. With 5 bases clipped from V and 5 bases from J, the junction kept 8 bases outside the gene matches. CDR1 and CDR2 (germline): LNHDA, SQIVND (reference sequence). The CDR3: CASSRVGQANEKLFF. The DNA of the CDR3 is TGTGCCAGTAGTCGGGTTGGACAGGCAAATGAAAAACTGTTTTTT.

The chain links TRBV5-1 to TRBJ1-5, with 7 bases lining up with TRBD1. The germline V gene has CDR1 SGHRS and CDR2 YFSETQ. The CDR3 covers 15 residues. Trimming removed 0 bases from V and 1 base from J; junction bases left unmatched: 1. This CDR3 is CASSLAGGSNQPQHF. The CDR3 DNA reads TGCGCCAGCAGCTTGGCAGGGGGGAGCAATCAGCCCCAGCATTTT.

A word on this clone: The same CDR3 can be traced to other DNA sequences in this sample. The CDR3 bases are TGTGCTAGTGGTCCACGGGAGACCCAGTACTTC. Protein product: CASGPRETQYF. The chain combines TRBV12-5 with TRBJ2-5; D remains unclear. Germline CDR1 LGHNT, CDR2 FRNRAP. The length of the CDR3 is 11 residues. V was cut by 5 bases and J by 5 bases, with 6 bases left in between.

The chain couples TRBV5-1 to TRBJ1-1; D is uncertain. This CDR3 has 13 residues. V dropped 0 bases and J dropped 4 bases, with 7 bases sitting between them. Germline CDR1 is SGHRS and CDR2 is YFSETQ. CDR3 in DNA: TGCGCCAGCAGCTTGGTTAGAGCCACTGAAGCTTTCTTT. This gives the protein CASSLVRATEAFF.